This T cell receptor beta chain derives from a study of T-cell memory formation after mild COVID-19. Looking at the study overall: In these data, TCR clusters were largely donor specific. Overall study results and limits: The study detected some responding clones in pre-infection memory, suggesting cross-reactive memory joined. Proof of SARS-CoV-2 specificity was absent for the second-wave clones that crested on day 37. CD8+ contracting clones occupied EMRA, while CD4+ ones occupied mainly CM and EM.

This clonotype was recorded a few times. Its antigen is not known. Germline loops: CDR1 LNHNV, CDR2 YYDKDF (reference sequence). The length of the CDR3 is 16 residues. V gave up 0 bases and J gave up 4 bases, with 13 bases separating them. TCRdb fed the 5' RACE reads into MiXCR, producing one record per CDR3 protein. The table has hundreds of thousands of distinct CDR3 sequences, 25% to 30% seen once; the top ten hold approximately 13%. This TCR was recovered from an adult woman who had mild COVID-19 (a few samples of this study predate the infection). Cell type and time point are not known. This chain joins TRBV15 and TRBJ2-1; a possible D gene is TRBD2 (6 bases). Source material: PBMCs or a T cell subset sorted from them (not recorded which). The CDR3 loop reads CATSRDSREYYNEQFF. DNA for the CDR3: TGTGCCACCAGCAGAGATTCACGGGAGTATTACAATGAGCAGTTCTTC. Combining the CDR3 with reference TRBV15 and TRBJ2-1 gives the whole variable domain DAMVIQNPRYQVTQFGKPVTLSCSQTLNHNVMYWYQQKSSQAPKLLFHYYDKDFNNEADTPDNFQSRRPNTSFCFLDIRSPGLGDTAMYLCATSRDSREYYNEQFFGPGTRLTVL.